This is a list of T cell receptor beta chains from one sample in a study of shared clonotypes between healthy human individuals. The protocol was immunoSEQ multiplex PCR, while the TCRdb copy is restricted to in-frame clones and leaves out a portion. In the table there are over 1.5 million clones, 98% of which are singletons. Sequencing input: naive CD4+ T cells sorted from blood. The source of these receptors is a man aged 25-40 years in good health. Each CDR3 is given with its conserved first and last residue. The D gene is left open where the match is weak. Clone size is stated in some rows and not others, as once, few, many or a class when expanded.

j_call v_call d_call clone_size cdr3_length cdr3_nt cdr3_aa
TRBJ2-2 TRBV28 TRBD1 NA 16 TGTGCCAGCAGGGGGAAGAGACAGGGAAGCACCGGGGAGCTGTTTTTT CASRGKRQGSTGELFF
TRBJ2-2 TRBV5-1 NA NA 15 TGCGCCAGCAGCTTGGGTGGCGGGTCCTCCGGGGAGCTGTTTTTT CASSLGGGSSGELFF
TRBJ2-2 TRBV28 NA NA 15 TGTGCCAGCAGTCACGGGAAAGCGAACACCGGGGAGCTGTTTTTT CASSHGKANTGELFF
TRBJ1-2 TRBV28 TRBD1 NA 17 TGTGCCAGCAGTTCTCTCTTACCCGGGACAGGGATCCAGGGCTACACCTTC CASSSLLPGTGIQGYTF
TRBJ2-7 TRBV5-1 NA NA 15 TGCGCCAGCAGCATCGGGACTCTAAACTCCTACGAGCAGTACTTC CASSIGTLNSYEQYF
TRBJ2-5 TRBV2 NA NA 15 TGTGCCAGCAGTGTTTTCGGGGACGGGGGTGAGACCCAGTACTTC CASSVFGDGGETQYF
TRBJ2-7 TRBV7-9 NA NA 16 TGTGCCAGCAGCGCCCACAGGGTCAGACCTTCCTACGAGCAGTACTTC CASSAHRVRPSYEQYF
TRBJ2-5 TRBV20-1 NA NA 11 TGCAGCAAGACAGGCCTCGGGACCCAGTACTTC CSKTGLGTQYF
TRBJ1-1 TRBV2 NA NA 13 TGTGCCAGCAGTGACAGGGTGAACACTGAAGCTTTCTTT CASSDRVNTEAFF
TRBJ2-1 TRBV5-4 TRBD2 NA 15 TGTGCCAGCAGGGGGGTGGTAGCGGGAGGGAATGAGCAGTTCTTC CASRGVVAGGNEQFF
TRBJ2-1 TRBV4-2 NA NA 14 TGTGCCAGCAGCCAAGACCGAGGATACAATGAGCAGTTCTTC CASSQDRGYNEQFF
TRBJ2-1 TRBV4-1 TRBD2 once 16 TGCGCCAGCAGCCCTGTCCCGGGAGGATTCTACAATGAGCAGTTCTTC CASSPVPGGFYNEQFF
TRBJ2-5 TRBV5-1 TRBD1 NA 14 TGCGCCAGCAGCCCCAGGGACAGTAAAGAGACCCAGTACTTC CASSPRDSKETQYF
TRBJ2-7 TRBV21-1 NA NA 13 TGTGCCAGCAGCCGGATGGCTGACTACGAGCAGTACTTC CASSRMADYEQYF
TRBJ2-3 TRBV5-1 NA NA 13 TGCGCCAGCAGCGTAAACAGGGAATATACGCAGTATTTT CASSVNREYTQYF
TRBJ1-2 TRBV27 NA NA 18 TGTGCCAGCAGTTTATTCGGAACGGGTGGGTCGGAGAACTATGGCTACACCTTC CASSLFGTGGSENYGYTF
TRBJ2-7 TRBV4-3 NA NA 13 TGCGCCAGCAGCCAAGAAACCGATTACGAGCAGTACTTC CASSQETDYEQYF
TRBJ2-2 TRBV11-2 NA NA 15 TGTGCCAGCAGCTTCGGGGGAGTAAGGACCGGGGAGCTGTTTTTT CASSFGGVRTGELFF
TRBJ2-7 TRBV4-1 NA NA 13 TGCGCCAGCAGCCCAAGCCAGGGATTCGAGCAGTACTTC CASSPSQGFEQYF
TRBJ2-5 TRBV18 NA NA 14 TGTGCCAGCTCACCGATCAGGGACCAAGAGACCCAGTACTTC CASSPIRDQETQYF
TRBJ2-2 TRBV5-1 NA NA 14 TGCGCCAGCATGGGGACACTGAACACCGGGGAGCTGTTTTTT CASMGTLNTGELFF
TRBJ2-1 TRBV12-5 NA NA 15 TGTGCTAGTGGTTTGGTACTTACTAATATAGATGAGCAGTTCTTC CASGLVLTNIDEQFF
TRBJ1-5 TRBV4-2 NA NA 14 TGTGCCAGCAGCCAAGATGGTGGGGGTCAGCCCCAGCATTTT CASSQDGGGQPQHF
TRBJ2-7 TRBV5-4 NA NA 13 TGTGCCAGCAGCCCTGGCATCGGGGACGAGCAGTACTTC CASSPGIGDEQYF
TRBJ2-3 TRBV5-1 NA NA 14 TGCGCCAGCAGAACCACAGGGAGCACAGATACGCAGTATTTT CASRTTGSTDTQYF
TRBJ2-1 TRBV10-1 NA NA 15 TGCGCCAGCAGCCGGACCGAAGGCTCCTACAATGAGCAGTTCTTC CASSRTEGSYNEQFF
TRBJ2-2 TRBV5-1 TRBD1 NA 14 TGCGCCAGCAGCTTGGACAGGGGGCCCCTAGGGCTGTTTTTT CASSLDRGPLGLFF
TRBJ1-1 TRBV5-1 NA NA 14 TGCGCCAGCAGCTTGGTGGGACGGCGGACTGAAGCTTTCTTT CASSLVGRRTEAFF
TRBJ2-3 TRBV4-2 NA NA 15 TGTGCCAGCAGCCAAGATTGGGGGAGGGGGGATACGCAGTATTTT CASSQDWGRGDTQYF
TRBJ2-1 TRBV28 TRBD2 NA 16 TGTGCCAGCAGTATAACTAGCGGGAGATCCTACAATGAGCAGTTCTTC CASSITSGRSYNEQFF
TRBJ2-5 TRBV5-4 TRBD1 NA 15 TGTGCCAGCAGCTTGAGGCAGGGGGCGCTTGAGACCCAGTACTTC CASSLRQGALETQYF
TRBJ1-1 TRBV7-9 NA NA 13 TGTGCCAGCAGCCTCCGGGACGGTAAAGAAGCTTTCTTT CASSLRDGKEAFF
TRBJ2-7 TRBV18 NA once 14 TGTGCCAGCTCAGCCGACAGTGGATCCTACGAGCAGTACTTC CASSADSGSYEQYF
TRBJ1-3 TRBV6-5 NA NA 16 TGTGCCAGCAGTTACTCTGGCAGGGGTCCTGGAAACACCATATATTTT CASSYSGRGPGNTIYF